The 18 T cell receptor beta chains in this list originate from one sample, sequenced in a study of blood T cell repertoires in COVID-19. The protocol was immunoSEQ multiplex PCR, while the TCRdb copy is restricted to in-frame clones and leaves out a portion. The repertoire holds about 60,000 clones, with 88% as singletons. Sequencing was performed on peripheral blood. These receptors were obtained from a human donor in a cohort sampled during active COVID-19.

This chain uses TRBV7-8 with TRBJ2-7, with 7 bases fitting TRBD2. V trimming: 3 bases; J trimming: 7 bases; junction bases outside the gene matches: 9. Germline V gene data show CDR1 as SGHVS and CDR2 as FQNEAQ. The CDR3 covers 14 residues. The CDR3 loop reads CASSLGGSLYEQYF. The CDR3 DNA follows: TGTGCCAGCAGCTTGGGGGGGAGTTTATATGAGCAGTACTTC. The variable domain in full, completed from reference TRBV7-8 and TRBJ2-7, reads GAGVSQSPRYKVAKRGQDVALRCDPISGHVSLFWYQQALGQGPEFLTYFQNEAQLDKSGLPSDRFFAERPEGSVSTLKIQRTQQEDSAVYLCASSLGGSLYEQYFGPGTRLTVT.

V is TRBV21-1 and J is TRBJ2-2; the table's TRBD1 call for D was not verified on the DNA. TRBV21-1 has pseudogene status. This CDR3 spans 16 amino acids. CDR3 bases: TGTGCCAGCAGCAAAACAGAAGACCTCAATGACGGGGAGCTGTTTTTT. It is translated as CASSKTEDLNDGELFF.

V is TRBV6-1 and J is TRBJ1-3; 7 bases are a match to TRBD1. The ends lost 3 bases at V and 5 bases at J; junction bases unmatched: 10. The CDR3 spans 16 residues. CDR1 and CDR2 (germline): MNHNS, SASEGT. DNA for the CDR3: TGTGCCAGCAGTGATTCAGCAGGGGGTTTTCGAAACACCATATATTTT. Residues: CASSDSAGGFRNTIYF.

The chain is built from TRBV28 and TRBJ1-1; D is undetermined. In germline, CDR1 is MDHEN, CDR2 SYDVKM. This CDR3 is 15 amino acids long. V shed 1 base and J shed 1 base, with 10 bases lying between them. CDR3 DNA: TGTGCCAGCAGTTTATACACAGCTACGAACACTGAAGCTTTCTTT. This encodes CASSLYTATNTEAFF.

Points on this clone: The junction does not match germline at one end; this may be a read error. J is TRBJ1-5 and V is TRBV6-1; 8 bases are shared with TRBD1. The CDR3 consists of 16 residues. Germline-derived CDR1 and CDR2 are MNHNS and SASEGT. CDR3 sequence: CASREDRGVGNQPQHF. The CDR3, as DNA: TGTGCCAGCAGAGAAGACAGGGGAGTCGGCAATCAGCCCCAGCATTTT.

The genes are TRBV11-2 and TRBJ2-1; 8 bases line up with TRBD2. The CDR3 length is 18 residues. Trimming took 5 bases from V and 9 from J; bases not matched to a gene: 21. Germline V gives CDR1 SGHAT, CDR2 FQNNGV. The CDR3 is CASSPGGLGLAGRGEQFF. Written as DNA, the CDR3 is TGTGCCAGCAGCCCCGGCGGCCTGGGGCTAGCGGGCCGGGGTGAGCAGTTCTTC. The variable domain in full, with the rest retrieved from reference TRBV11-2 and TRBJ2-1, is EAGVAQSPRYKIIEKRQSVAFWCNPISGHATLYWYQQILGQGPKLLIQFQNNGVVDDSQLPKDRFSAERLKGVDSTLKIQPAKLEDSAVYLCASSPGGLGLAGRGEQFFGPGTRLTVL.

This clone has only a few counts. The CDR3 region has the DNA TGTGCCAGCAGCTCTAAAACAGGGGGCAATTCACCCCTCCACTTT. Translated, it gives CASSSKTGGNSPLHF. J is TRBJ1-6 and V is TRBV5-4, with 9 bases identical to TRBD1. Losses at the gene ends were 3 bases for V and 7 bases for J; bases not matched to a gene: 5. CDR1 and CDR2 from the germline V gene are SGHNT and YYREEE (reference sequence). The length of the CDR3 is 15 residues.

The V call is TRBV21-1, the J call TRBJ2-7; the D call TRBD1 from the table was never checked on the DNA. TRBV21-1 is marked as a pseudogene. The CDR3 runs to 19 residues. CDR3 in amino acids: CASSKGWFRAALITYEQYF. Here the CDR3 DNA reads TGTGCCAGCAGCAAAGGATGGTTCAGGGCGGCCCTCATTACCTACGAGCAGTACTTC.

This clone has a single count. V gene TRBV14 combines with J gene TRBJ2-5; 11 positions agree with TRBD2. V was pared by 0 bases and J by 4 bases, with 7 bases of the junction left unmatched. The CDR3 contains 17 residues. CDR1 is SGHDN, CDR2 FVKESK, per germline. The CDR3 DNA sequence: TGTGCCAGCAGCCAAGATGCAGGGCTAGCGGGAGGAGAGACCCAGTACTTC. This sequence encodes CASSQDAGLAGGETQYF.

The chain is built from TRBV2 and TRBJ1-2; 9 bases are a match to TRBD1. The trim removed 7 bases at V and 7 bases at J, leaving 16 bases unmatched. The CDR3 has 16 residues. Germline V gene lookup returns CDR1 SNHLY and CDR2 FYNNEI. The CDR3 protein is CASTREVGTGQGGYTF. DNA for the CDR3: TGTGCCAGCACCAGAGAAGTTGGGACAGGGCAAGGTGGCTACACCTTC.

The rearrangement links TRBV7-2 to TRBJ2-1; maybe TRBD1 (6 bases). In germline, CDR1 is SGHTA, CDR2 FQGNSA. The CDR3 runs 16 residues. V dropped 5 bases and J dropped 0 bases, with 14 bases sitting between them. CDR3 sequence reads: CASSLRRGRSYNEQFF. CDR3 coding DNA: TGTGCCAGCAGCCTGCGCAGGGGTCGCTCCTACAATGAGCAGTTCTTC. The variable domain in full, with the rest retrieved from reference TRBV7-2 and TRBJ2-1, is GAGVSQSPSNKVTEKGKDVELRCDPISGHTALYWYRQSLGQGLEFLIYFQGNSAPDKSGLPSDRFSAERTGGSVSTLTIQRTQQEDSAVYLCASSLRRGRSYNEQFFGPGTRLTVL.

The chain recombines TRBV6-6 with TRBJ2-7, with 7 bases that match TRBD1. This CDR3 contains 13 residues. Trimming at V came to 6 bases and at J to 6 bases, leaving 8 bases not matched to a gene. Germline CDR1 and CDR2: MNHNY and SVGAGI (reference sequence). CDR3 in amino acids: CASRDRAVGEQYF. For the CDR3, the DNA is TGTGCCAGCAGAGACAGGGCGGTAGGCGAGCAGTACTTC.

This clone showed up just once. The rearrangement uses TRBV11-2 and TRBJ2-2; tentatively, D is TRBD2 (5 bases). Germline V lookup: CDR1 SGHAT, CDR2 FQNNGV. This CDR3 is 15 amino acids long. The V end was cut by 4 bases, the J end by 1 base, with 10 bases between. As DNA, the CDR3 is TGTGCCAGCAGCTCCTCGAGGGTGAACACCGGGGAGCTGTTTTTT. Its translation is CASSSSRVNTGELFF.

This clone occurred once. V gene TRBV28 combines with J gene TRBJ1-1, with TRBD1 matching 7 bases. This CDR3 has 15 amino acids. V gave up 6 bases and J gave up 0 bases; unmatched junction bases: 7. Germline values: CDR1 MDHEN, CDR2 SYDVKM. CDR3 loop: CASRLNRGMNTEAFF. The CDR3 DNA sequence: TGTGCCAGCAGACTCAACAGGGGAATGAACACTGAAGCTTTCTTT.

The chain recombines TRBV27 with TRBJ2-7; D is perhaps TRBD2 (6 bases). V gave up 2 bases and J gave up 2 bases, with 10 bases separating them. This CDR3 has 14 residues. Germline V CDR1 and CDR2: MNHEY, SMNVEV (reference sequence). CDR3 sequence (DNA): TGTGCCAGCAGTTTAGTGGGAGGCCCCTACGAGCAGTACTTC. Its protein is CASSLVGGPYEQYF.

The chain is built from TRBV15 and TRBJ1-2; the D is unclear. This CDR3 has 14 residues. The ends were cut back, 1 base at V and 8 bases at J, with 14 bases in the middle. The germline CDR1 and CDR2 sequences are LNHNV and YYDKDF (reference sequence). The CDR3 spells CATSRGEARPGYTF. CDR3 DNA sequence: TGTGCCACCAGCAGAGGGGAGGCCAGGCCCGGCTACACCTTC.

The chain carries TRBV12-3 or TRBV12-4 and TRBJ2-3; D might be TRBD2 (5 bases). V was trimmed by 5 bases and J by 10 bases, leaving 13 bases between them. The CDR3 extends over 12 amino acids. In DNA, the CDR3 is TGTGCCAGCAGTCGACGGGATTTGGCGCAGTATTTT. Protein: CASSRRDLAQYF.

The V gene is TRBV7-2, the J gene TRBJ2-1; TRBD2 matches 7 bases. The CDR3 is 16 amino acids. Germline CDR1 SGHTA, CDR2 FQGNSA. J gave up 12 bases and V 1 base, and 15 bases lay outside the gene matches. CDR3 sequence: CASSLELAGARRGQFF. CDR3 DNA sequence: TGTGCCAGCAGCTTAGAGTTGGCGGGAGCGCGACGCGGGCAGTTCTTC.